This T cell receptor beta chain was identified in a study of cytomegalovirus exposure and HLA in healthy donors. Overall study findings and caveats: The authors confirmed in vitro that a few CMV-associated chains were specific for CMV antigens. A likely sequencing artifact accounted for one observed cluster of highly shared sequence variants. One variant, a missense change in DCLRE1C, was linked in a later analysis to TCR beta V- and J-gene trimming. Most subjects had HLA-A and HLA-B alleles reportedly predicted accurately by TCR beta sequences.

Concerning this clone itself: Antigen unknown.

Vbeta (60) and Jbeta (13) primers were used in the PCR. Using immunoSEQ multiplex PCR, the repertoire was profiled, and TCRdb retains in-frame clones only, with some absent. Among approximately 160,000 clones listed, 80% were seen once. V lost 2 bases to trimming and J lost 0 bases, with 10 bases between them. This CDR3 region has 16 residues. The germline CDR1 and CDR2 sequences are SGHTA and FQGTGA. This clonotype was obtained from a man in his thirties or forties in good health and CMV-seropositive. Source material: PBMCs. V gene TRBV7-3 combines with J gene TRBJ2-2, with D unclear. The CDR3 sequence: CASSLLLTANTGELFF. The CDR3, as DNA: TGTGCCAGCAGCTTATTGTTGACTGCGAACACCGGGGAGCTGTTTTTT.